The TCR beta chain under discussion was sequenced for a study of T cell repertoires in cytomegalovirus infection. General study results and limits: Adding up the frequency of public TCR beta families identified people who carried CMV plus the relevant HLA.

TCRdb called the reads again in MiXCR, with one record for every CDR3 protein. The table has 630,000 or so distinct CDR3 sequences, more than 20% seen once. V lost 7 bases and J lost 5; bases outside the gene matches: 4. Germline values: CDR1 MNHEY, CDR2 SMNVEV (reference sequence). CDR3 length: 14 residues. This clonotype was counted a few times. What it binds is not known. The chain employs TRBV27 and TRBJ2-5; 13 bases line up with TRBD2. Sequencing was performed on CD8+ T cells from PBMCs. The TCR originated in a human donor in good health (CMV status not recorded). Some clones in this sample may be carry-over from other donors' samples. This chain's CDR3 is CASKGLAGRETQYF. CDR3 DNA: TGTGCCAGCAAGGGACTAGCGGGGAGGGAGACCCAGTACTTC.